This TCR beta chain was recovered during a study of blood T cell repertoires in COVID-19 (dated by TCRdb to the early 2020s). Regarding the study in general: Samples from collaborators originated in the United States, Italy and Spain and spanned both the acute and convalescent phases of COVID-19. The prospective study material was composed of cDNA or gDNA derived from T cells, B-cell-depleted T cells, or PBMCs. The dataset comprised deeply sampled blood TCRbeta repertoires from subjects exposed to, actively infected with, or recovered from COVID-19. The repertoires were released in a freely available public database intended as a resource for research on the immune response to SARS-CoV-2. The samples were drawn from two sources: the first 160 participants of the ongoing ImmuneRACE study, and approximately 1,300 subjects contributed by 6 global collaborators. Nearly every sample came with metadata listing a de-identified subject ID, COVID-19 status, age in years and sex. Where available, HLA class I and class II types were taken from metadata supplied by the sample provider and were not determined by assay-based typing. General conclusions and limits of the study: The amount of clinical and demographic metadata varied by source and participant and was provided uncurated.

The immunoSEQ Assay, a bias-controlled multiplex PCR, was used to amplify TCRbeta CDR3 regions from genomic DNA. Per the original workflow: Nucleated cell counts per sample were estimated from amplification of reference gene primers within the assay. Sequence reads were collapsed and filtered to measure the absolute abundance of every unique TCRbeta CDR3 rearrangement. Productive Simpson clonality was computed per sample as the square root of Simpson's diversity index over productive rearrangements. TCRdb obtained this table from immuneACCESS and retained in-frame rearrangements with V and J assigned. These tables miss some clones; where compared with another copy, unresolved V genes account for less than half of the shortfall, and the remainder is unexplained. V, J and clone size are taken as reported in that table, and D and trimming were inferred from the DNA itself. A total of around 14,000 clones appear in this sample, around nine tenths of them only once. In total, the top ten clones hold about 33% of the sample.

To note about this clone: The specificity of this receptor is unknown. No much larger clone is present one base from it, and per-base qualities are unavailable.

Each collaborating institution followed its own protocols to collect whole blood in K2EDTA tubes. For TCRbeta analysis, collaborators shipped samples in one of three forms: frozen whole blood, isolated PBMCs, or DNA extracted from either of those sample types. For this chain, trimming is 1 base at the V end and 0 bases at the J end, and the number of junction bases without a gene match is 3. CDR1 and CDR2 are drawn from the germline V gene: SGHTA, FQGNSA. The CDR3, from cysteine to phenylalanine, totals 15 residues. Only CDR3 DNA is held: 45 bases, read in frame from base 1. The sample taken for sequencing was peripheral blood. Rearrangement joined TRBV7-2 to TRBJ2-7; 7 bases in the junction line up with TRBD2. The sequence was collected from a human donor in a cohort sampled during active COVID-19. The CDR3 region has the sequence CASSLGREGSYEQYF. At the DNA level, the sequence is TGTGCCAGCAGCTTAGGCAGGGAGGGCTCCTACGAGCAGTACTTC.